This record concerns one T cell receptor beta chain sequence. Only in-frame clones appear in the TCRdb table, and some are missing; sequencing was by immunoSEQ multiplex PCR. Of some 350,000 clones detected, almost 90% appear once; the ten largest clones hold 6% to 7.5%. The data were obtained in a study of blood T cell repertoires in COVID-19. As for the study in general: PBMCs, B-cell-depleted T cells, or T cells provided the cDNA or gDNA that made up the material.

Trimming stripped 5 bases from V and 5 bases from J, with 12 bases between. The germline CDR1 and CDR2 sequences are SGHTA and FQGTGA. The length of the CDR3 is 13 residues. This chain connects TRBV7-3 to TRBJ2-5; D possibly corresponds to TRBD2 (6 bases). The sample consisted of peripheral blood. This sequence originates from a man between 18 and 29 years old with active or convalescent COVID-19. In DNA, the CDR3 is TGTGCCAGCAGCCGGGACTTGACGGAGACCCAGTACTTC. Translation: CASSRDLTETQYF.